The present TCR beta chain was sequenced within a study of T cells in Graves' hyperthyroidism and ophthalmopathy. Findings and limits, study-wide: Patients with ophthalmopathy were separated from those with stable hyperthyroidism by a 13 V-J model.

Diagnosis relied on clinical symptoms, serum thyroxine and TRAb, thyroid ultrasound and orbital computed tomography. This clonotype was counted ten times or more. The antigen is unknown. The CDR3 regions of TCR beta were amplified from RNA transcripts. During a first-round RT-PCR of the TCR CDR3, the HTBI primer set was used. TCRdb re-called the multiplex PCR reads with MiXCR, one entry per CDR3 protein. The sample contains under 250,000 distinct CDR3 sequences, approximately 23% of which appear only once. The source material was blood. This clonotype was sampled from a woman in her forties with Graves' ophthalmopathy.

The CDR3 sequence: CASSEGQGIYF. CDR3 nucleotides: TGTGCCAGCAGTGAAGGTCAGGGAATATATTTT. The gene calls are TRBV2 and TRBJ1-3; TRBD1 might be the D (5 bases). The V and J ends lost 1 base and 13 bases respectively, with 8 bases between them. This CDR3 contains 11 residues. The germline V gene encodes CDR1 SNHLY and CDR2 FYNNEI.